This TCR beta chain emerged from a study of OX40 agonist ivuxolimab in advanced cancers. Background on the study: Ivuxolimab, an agonistic anti-OX40 (CD134) antibody, was given to patients.

Regarding the study as a whole: Relatively little clonal expansion, among the lowest observed, appeared in partial responders at 0.1-3.0 mg/kg.

This clone was recorded only once. Its antigen is still unknown. Sequenced by immunoSEQ multiplex PCR; TCRdb stores in-frame clones only, minus some. This sample has 20,000 to 25,000 clones, with 80% to 90% found just once. The germline V and J ends were trimmed by 2 bases and 0 bases, with 14 bases remaining between them. The CDR3 is 17 amino acids. CDR1 is MGHRA, CDR2 YSYEKL, per germline. This chain uses TRBV4-1 with TRBJ2-1, with D perhaps matching TRBD2 (7 bases). The input for sequencing was CD4+ or CD8+ T cells sorted from blood, taken in a trial of the OX40 agonist ivuxolimab. The clonotype comes from an adult with an advanced solid tumor such as melanoma, head and neck, liver or kidney cancer. CDR3 coding DNA: TGCGCCAGCAGCCAAAAGGGGGGGGCAAGCTCCTACAATGAGCAGTTCTTC. Translation gives CASSQKGGASSYNEQFF.